This is a list of T cell receptor beta chains from one sample in a study of blood T cell repertoires in COVID-19. Some clones are missing from TCRdb's copy, which holds only in-frame ones; the method was immunoSEQ multiplex PCR. Among about 100,000 clones, 65% to 90% were seen once, and the ten largest hold more than 3%. Sequenced sample: peripheral blood. The receptors were sampled from a man in his 60s with acute or convalescent COVID-19. The CDR3 runs from the conserved cysteine through the conserved F or W. D genes are given only for firm matches. A clone size is listed for some rows: how often the clone was seen (once, few, many), or a class if it is expanded.

d_call	cdr3_length	clone_size	v_call	j_call	cdr3_nt	cdr3_aa
TRBD1	15	-	TRBV5-1	TRBJ1-2	TGCGCCAGCAGCTTGGATGTCAGGGGGCGGGATGGCTACACCTTC	CASSLDVRGRDGYTF
TRBD2	16	-	TRBV5-4	TRBJ2-1	TGTGCCAGCAGCCCGACTAGCGGGGGGCTGTACAATGAGCAGTTCTTC	CASSPTSGGLYNEQFF
-	15	once	TRBV6-2/TRBV6-3	TRBJ2-7	TGTGCCAGCAGTTACTCGAACGAGGGTTCCTACGAGCAGTACTTC	CASSYSNEGSYEQYF
-	18	-	TRBV5-1	TRBJ2-2	TGCGCCAGCAGCACCCGAACACGGGTCGCAGGGCGGACCGGGGAGCTGTTTTTT	CASSTRTRVAGRTGELFF
-	14	-	TRBV7-2	TRBJ2-1	TGTGCCAGCAGCTCCCCGGATGGGCTCAATGAGCAGTTCTTC	CASSSPDGLNEQFF
-	15	-	TRBV3-1/TRBV3-2	TRBJ1-5	TGTGCCAGCAGCCAAGATGCGGGGCGAGGTCAGCCCCAGCATTTT	CASSQDAGRGQPQHF
TRBD2	17	-	TRBV7-2	TRBJ2-7	TGTGCCAGCAGCTTACAATTGACTAGCGGGTCTATCTACGAGCAGTACTTC	CASSLQLTSGSIYEQYF
TRBD1	14	few	TRBV6-5	TRBJ1-1	TGTGCCAGCAGGGAGCTCGACAGGGGGCCTGAAGCTTTCTTT	CASRELDRGPEAFF
-	14	-	TRBV5-1	TRBJ1-4	TGCGCCAGCAGCTTGGTAGGGGTATGGGAAAAACTGTTTTTT	CASSLVGVWEKLFF
-	16	-	TRBV15	TRBJ1-1	TGTGCCACCAGCAGAGATTCCGGGGTGAAGAACACTGAAGCTTTCTTT	CATSRDSGVKNTEAFF
TRBD1	16	once	TRBV18	TRBJ1-3	TGTGCCAGCTCACCGGGACAGCCAGGCTCTGGAAACACCATATATTTT	CASSPGQPGSGNTIYF
-	13	-	TRBV30	TRBJ1-5	TGTGCCTGGAGTGACACGGAGGGTCAGCCCCAGCATTTT	CAWSDTEGQPQHF
TRBD2	17	-	TRBV5-1	TRBJ2-3	TGCGCCAGCAGCCCCGGACTAGCATCCCCGTCCTCAGATACGCAGTATTTT	CASSPGLASPSSDTQYF
-	17	-	TRBV6-2/TRBV6-3	TRBJ2-2	TGTGCCAGCAGTTACACTACAAGGCGTCCGAACACCGGGGAGCTGTTTTTT	CASSYTTRRPNTGELFF
TRBD1	14	-	TRBV18	TRBJ1-2	TGTGCCAGCTCACCCGGACAGGGAAACTATGGCTACACCTTC	CASSPGQGNYGYTF
TRBD1	16	few	TRBV10-2	TRBJ1-2	TGCGCCAGCAGGGGTATGGAGGGGGCCGGTAACTATGGCTACACCTTC	CASRGMEGAGNYGYTF
-	16	-	TRBV12-2	TRBJ2-1	TGTGCAAGTCGCATGCCGGGACTAGCGGGAGAACATGAGCAGTTCTTC	CASRMPGLAGEHEQFF
-	14	-	TRBV25-1	TRBJ1-3	TGTGCCAGCAGTGAACTATTCTCTGGAAACACCATATATTTT	CASSELFSGNTIYF
TRBD2	16	-	TRBV9	TRBJ2-1	TGTGCCAGCAGCACCCAAACCCGACTAGCGGGGGGAGAGCAGTTCTTC	CASSTQTRLAGGEQFF
-	15	-	TRBV4-1	TRBJ2-3	TGCGCCAGCAGCCAGGTCTCGGGTTACACAGATACGCAGTATTTT	CASSQVSGYTDTQYF
-	11	few	TRBV18	TRBJ1-1	TGTGCCAGCTCATCTAACACTGAAGCTTTCTTT	CASSSNTEAFF
-	15	-	TRBV6-1	TRBJ1-2	TGTGCCAGCAGTGAAATTGAGGGCGGGGGCTATGGCTACACCTTC	CASSEIEGGGYGYTF
TRBD2	18	-	TRBV30	TRBJ2-3	TGTGCCTGGAGTGAGGGCCTAGCGGGGGGGACTAGCACAGATACGCAGTATTTT	CAWSEGLAGGTSTDTQYF
-	16	-	TRBV21-1	TRBJ2-7	TGTGCCAGCAGCATCAAAATAGCGGGAGTCCTCTACGAGCAGTACTTC	CASSIKIAGVLYEQYF
-	15	-	TRBV19	TRBJ1-3	TGTGCCAGTATCCCGGACAGCTTGCTCTGGAAACACCATATATTT	CASIPDSLLWKHHIF
TRBD2	15	-	TRBV24-1	TRBJ2-1	TGTGCCACCAGTGAGTGGCTAGCGGGAGTGTGGAAGCAGTTCTTC	CATSEWLAGVWKQFF
-	11	-	TRBV19	TRBJ2-5	TGTGCCAGTAGTATTCGGGAGACCCAGTACTTC	CASSIRETQYF
-	13	-	TRBV30	TRBJ1-2	TGTGCCTGGACGAGATTACTAAACTATGGCTACACCTTC	CAWTRLLNYGYTF
TRBD1	13	-	TRBV6-5	TRBJ2-7	TGTGCCAGCAGTCCGACCCTACAGGGGATTGGGTACTTC	CASSPTLQGIGYF
-	12	once	TRBV28	TRBJ1-2	TGTGCCAGCACAGGGCTCCACTATGGCTACACCTTC	CASTGLHYGYTF
-	13	-	TRBV30	TRBJ1-6	TGTGCCTGCGCTAGGAGGGGTCGATCACCCCTCCACTTT	CACARRGRSPLHF
-	15	-	TRBV9	TRBJ2-7	TGTGCCAGCAGCGTAGGCGGGCACCACTCCTACGAGCAGTACTTC	CASSVGGHHSYEQYF
TRBD2	14	-	TRBV27	TRBJ2-7	TGTGCCAGCGGGAGCGGGGAGTCCTTATACGAGCAGTACTTC	CASGSGESLYEQYF
-	12	-	TRBV30	TRBJ1-2	TGTGCCTGGGCCGGGAGCTCCTATGGCTACACCTTC	CAWAGSSYGYTF
TRBD1	15	once	TRBV19	TRBJ2-2	TGTGCCAGTAGTTTCCGGGACAGGGACACCGGGGAGCTGTTTTTT	CASSFRDRDTGELFF
TRBD1	14	once	TRBV30	TRBJ2-7	TGTGCTCACGCCGGGACAGGAGGCGTCTACGAGCAGTACTTC	CAHAGTGGVYEQYF
-	14	-	TRBV5-1	TRBJ2-7	TGCGCCAGCAGCTTTGCACTTTCAACGGGAGAGCAGTACTTC	CASSFALSTGEQYF
-	14	-	TRBV7-2	TRBJ2-5	TGTGCCAGCAGCTTTCAGGGGCCCTTAGGGACCCAGTACTTC	CASSFQGPLGTQYF
TRBD2	15	-	TRBV7-2	TRBJ2-1	TGTGCCAGCAGCTTATTTAGCGGGGGTTACAATGAGCAGTTCTTC	CASSLFSGGYNEQFF
-	16	-	TRBV4-1	TRBJ1-2	TGCGCCAGCAGCCAATCCTCCCCAGGGTTTAACTATGGCTACACCTTC	CASSQSSPGFNYGYTF
TRBD2	14	-	TRBV27	TRBJ2-7	TGTGCCAGCAGTTTTAGTAGCGGGCCCTACGAGCAGTACTTC	CASSFSSGPYEQYF